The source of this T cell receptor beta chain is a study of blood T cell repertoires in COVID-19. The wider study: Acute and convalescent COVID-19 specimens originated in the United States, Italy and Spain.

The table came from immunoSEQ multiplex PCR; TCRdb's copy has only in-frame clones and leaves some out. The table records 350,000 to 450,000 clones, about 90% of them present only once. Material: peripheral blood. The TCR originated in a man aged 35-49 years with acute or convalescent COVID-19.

CDR3 bases: TGTGCCAGCAGTTTAGGGCCAGGGGCCACTGAAGCTTTCTTT. Protein sequence: CASSLGPGATEAFF. V usage is TRBV28 and J usage is TRBJ1-1, with D perhaps TRBD1 (6 bases). Germline assignment: CDR1 MDHEN and CDR2 SYDVKM. This CDR3 has 14 amino acids. Trimming stripped 2 bases from V and 4 bases from J, with 11 bases between.